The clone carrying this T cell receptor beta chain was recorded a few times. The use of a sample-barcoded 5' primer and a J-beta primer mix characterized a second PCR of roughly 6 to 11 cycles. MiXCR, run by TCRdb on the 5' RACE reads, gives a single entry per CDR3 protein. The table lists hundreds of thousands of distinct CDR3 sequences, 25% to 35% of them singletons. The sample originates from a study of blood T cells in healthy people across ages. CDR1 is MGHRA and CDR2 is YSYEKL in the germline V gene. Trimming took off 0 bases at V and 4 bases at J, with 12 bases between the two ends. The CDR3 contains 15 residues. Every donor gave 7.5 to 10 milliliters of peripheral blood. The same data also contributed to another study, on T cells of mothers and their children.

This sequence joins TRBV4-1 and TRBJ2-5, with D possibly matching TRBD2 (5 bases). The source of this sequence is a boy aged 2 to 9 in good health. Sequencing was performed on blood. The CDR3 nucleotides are TGCGCCAGCAGCCAAGAAGGGAGAGATGCAGAGACCCAGTACTTC. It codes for CASSQEGRDAETQYF.